The 21 T cell receptor beta chains listed next were all sequenced from one sample in a study of memory CD8 T cells in hepatitis C reinfection. The repertoire was sequenced with immunoSEQ multiplex PCR; TCRdb's copy has only in-frame clones and lacks some. This sample has 2,500 or so clones; about 87% occur once, and the top ten carry approximately 20%. Time point described: peak reinfection, 3 to 8 weeks after reinfection detection. No in vitro expansion preceded TCR sequencing of the sorted cells. Specimen: naive CD8+ T cells sorted from blood. These receptors came from a man in his fifties or sixties with hepatitis C virus infection.

This sequence joins TRBV9 and TRBJ2-1, with 9 bases identical to TRBD2. With 6 bases clipped from V and 8 bases from J, the junction kept 12 bases outside the gene matches. This CDR3 comprises 15 residues. The germline V gene has CDR1 SGDLS and CDR2 YYNGEE. This chain's CDR3 is CASNKQGLAVDEQFF. The CDR3, as DNA: TGTGCCAGCAACAAGCAGGGACTAGCAGTCGATGAGCAGTTCTTC.

This clone was recorded only once. V is TRBV7-3 and J is TRBJ1-1, with D possibly matching TRBD1 (6 bases). Per the germline V gene, CDR1 is SGHTA and CDR2 is FQGTGA. The germline V and J ends were trimmed by 8 bases and 3 bases, with 16 bases remaining between them. The CDR3 consists of 14 residues. The CDR3 region has the DNA TGTGCCAGCCGAAGCCACGGGGGGCACACTGAAGCTTTCTTT. This sequence encodes CASRSHGGHTEAFF. Combining the CDR3 with reference TRBV7-3 and TRBJ1-1 gives the whole variable domain GAGVSQTPSNKVTEKGKYVELRCDPISGHTALYWYRQSLGQGPEFLIYFQGTGAADDSGLPNDRFFAVRPEGSVSTLKIQRTERGDSAVYLCASRSHGGHTEAFFGQGTRLTVV.

The chain has TRBV7-6 and TRBJ2-1; 12 nucleotides line up with TRBD2. Unmatched junction bases numbered 3, after V lost 5 bases and J lost 10 bases. From germline, CDR1 is SGHVS and CDR2 FNYEAQ. The CDR3 is 13 residues long. CDR3: CASSPGLAGEQFF. The CDR3 nucleotides read TGTGCCAGCAGCCCCGGACTAGCGGGGGAGCAGTTCTTC.

This clone was seen only a few times. The chain recombines TRBV12-5 with TRBJ1-2; 7 positions agree with TRBD1. The trim removed 4 bases at V and 5 bases at J, leaving 16 bases unmatched. The CDR3 runs to 17 residues. CDR1 LGHNT and CDR2 FRNRAP come from the germline V gene. The CDR3 coding sequence is TGTGCTAGTGGTTCAGCCGGGACAGAGTCGACCCGGTATGGCTACACCTTC. It specifies CASGSAGTESTRYGYTF. Variable domain in full (rest from reference TRBV12-5 and TRBJ1-2): DARVTQTPRHKVTEMGQEVTMRCQPILGHNTVFWYRQTMMQGLELLAYFRNRAPLDDSGMPKDRFSAEMPDATLATLKIQPSEPRDSAVYFCASGSAGTESTRYGYTFGSGTRLTVV.

This chain connects TRBV13 to TRBJ2-1, with 13 bases fitting TRBD2. Trimming removed 0 bases from V and 8 bases from J; junction bases left unmatched: 10. The CDR3 is made up of 18 amino acids. CDR1 is PRHDT and CDR2 is FYEKMQ in the germline V gene (reference sequence). The CDR3 here is CASSLGLAGGPSPDEQFF. The CDR3 coding sequence is TGTGCCAGCAGCTTAGGACTAGCGGGAGGGCCGTCTCCAGATGAGCAGTTCTTC.

CDR3 protein: CASSLQEREGVGQFF. CDR3 DNA: TGTGCCAGCAGCTTGCAGGAGCGGGAGGGCGTTGGGCAGTTCTTC. The chain uses TRBV7-8 and TRBJ2-1, with TRBD2 identical over 10 bases. Germline CDR1 reads SGHVS; CDR2 reads FQNEAQ. With 3 bases clipped from V and 12 bases from J, the junction kept 11 bases outside the gene matches. CDR3 length: 15 residues.

V usage is TRBV9 and J usage is TRBJ2-3, with D hard to call. V lost 1 base, J lost 1 base, and 13 bases lay in between. The CDR3 is made up of 16 amino acids. Germline V lookup: CDR1 SGDLS, CDR2 YYNGEE. The CDR3 is CASSVPSIVGTDTQYF. The CDR3 DNA is TGTGCCAGCAGCGTACCCTCAATAGTAGGCACAGATACGCAGTATTTT.

The rearrangement uses TRBV4-1 and TRBJ2-1, with 8 bases matching TRBD1. With V trimmed by 4 bases and J by 0 bases, 2 bases remained unmatched. The CDR3 loop spans 15 amino acids. CDR1 and CDR2 (germline): MGHRA, YSYEKL. The CDR3 DNA follows: TGCGCCAGCAGCCCAGGGGGCAGCTCCTACAATGAGCAGTTCTTC. Amino acids: CASSPGGSSYNEQFF.

This clone was observed once. The chain is built from TRBV7-8 and TRBJ2-7; possible D gene TRBD1, 6 bases. V shed 4 bases and J shed 2 bases, with 18 bases lying between them. Germline assignment: CDR1 SGHVS and CDR2 FQNEAQ. The CDR3 totals 16 residues. The CDR3 spells CASSSDRQAFPYEQYF. The CDR3 coding sequence is TGTGCCAGCAGCTCGGATAGACAGGCGTTTCCCTACGAGCAGTACTTC.

By proportion, this clone is large (0.1 to 1%). The chain couples TRBV5-5 to TRBJ1-2, with D perhaps matching TRBD1 (6 bases). The germline gives CDR1 SGHKS, CDR2 YYEKEE (reference sequence). The V gene lost 0 bases and the J gene lost 7 bases, with 13 bases spanning the gap. This CDR3 has 14 amino acids. CDR3 region: CASSLGTGSTGYTF. CDR3 nucleotides: TGTGCCAGCAGCTTGGGTACAGGGAGTACTGGCTACACCTTC.

The rearrangement joins TRBV5-4 to TRBJ1-5, with D unclear. CDR3 size: 13 residues. Germline V lookup: CDR1 SGHNT, CDR2 YYREEE (reference sequence). Trimming stripped 4 bases from V and 3 bases from J, with 8 bases between. The CDR3 is CASSEENNQPQHF. The CDR3 nucleotides are TGTGCCAGCAGCGAGGAGAACAATCAGCCCCAGCATTTT.

V usage is TRBV27 and J usage is TRBJ2-3; tentative D call: TRBD2 (5 bases). The CDR3 has 13 residues. V was shortened by 7 bases and J by 4 bases, with 12 bases between the two germline ends. In germline, CDR1 is MNHEY, CDR2 SMNVEV (reference sequence). This CDR3 is CASTQRAADTQYF. In nucleotides, the CDR3 is TGTGCCAGCACTCAGAGGGCCGCAGATACGCAGTATTTT.

The chain carries TRBV6-6 and TRBJ2-1, with TRBD1 matching over 11 bases. CDR3 length: 14 residues. After removal of 8 bases from V and 6 bases from J, the junction contained 6 bases not matched to a gene. Germline V gene sequence: CDR1 MNHNY, CDR2 SVGAGI (reference sequence). CDR3 sequence reads: CASGRTGGINEQFF. CDR3 DNA: TGTGCCAGCGGGCGGACAGGGGGCATCAATGAGCAGTTCTTC.

The chain recombines TRBV7-9 with TRBJ2-5; 7 positions match TRBD1. TRBJ2-7 explains the end of the DNA better; the J call may be wrong. The CDR3 is 16 residues long. CDR1 is SEHNR and CDR2 is FQNEAQ in the germline V gene (reference sequence). CDR3 DNA sequence: TGTGCCAGCAGCTTTTCCCCCGGGACAGAACCTTACGAGCAGTACTTC. It specifies CASSFSPGTEPYEQYF.

The rearrangement uses TRBV12-5 and TRBJ2-2; D is unclear. There are 16 residues in the CDR3. The V end lost 3 bases, the J end lost 6 bases, and 17 bases lay between the germline ends. Germline loops: CDR1 LGHNT, CDR2 FRNRAP. This chain's CDR3 is CASGFHYYVEAGELFF. For the CDR3, the DNA is TGTGCTAGTGGTTTCCATTATTACGTAGAGGCCGGGGAGCTGTTTTTT.

This chain joins TRBV7-6 and TRBJ2-2; 7 bases align to TRBD2. From germline, CDR1 is SGHVS and CDR2 FNYEAQ. V was clipped by 2 bases and J by 4 bases; unmatched bases: 4. The CDR3 runs to 15 residues. The CDR3, as DNA: TGTGCCAGCAGCTTAATTAGCGGGCCCACCGGGGAGCTGTTTTTT. Its protein is CASSLISGPTGELFF.

V is TRBV27 and J is TRBJ2-1; tentatively, D is TRBD1 (5 bases). The CDR3 is 13 residues long. Germline V lookup: CDR1 MNHEY, CDR2 SMNVEV (reference sequence). Trimming pared 8 bases from V and 0 bases from J, leaving 8 bases between. Here the CDR3 DNA reads TGTGCCAGCCATCAGGGCTCCTACAATGAGCAGTTCTTC. It encodes CASHQGSYNEQFF.

A single count supports this clone. This chain uses TRBV18 with TRBJ2-5; a possible D gene is TRBD1 (6 bases). This CDR3 comprises 17 residues. The ends were cut back, 3 bases at V and 2 bases at J, with 19 bases in the middle. Germline V CDR1 and CDR2: KGHSH, LQKENI. The CDR3 DNA sequence: TGTGCCAGCTCACCCCCAAAGGACAGCCCACAACAAGAGACCCAGTACTTC. Protein: CASSPPKDSPQQETQYF.

The gene calls are TRBV28 and TRBJ2-1; no clear D. The CDR3 length is 15 residues. Trimming stripped 8 bases from V and 0 bases from J, with 14 bases between. Germline-derived CDR1 and CDR2 are MDHEN and SYDVKM. DNA for the CDR3: TGTGCCAGCCGCTCCGACTTCAGCTCCTACAATGAGCAGTTCTTC. Its protein is CASRSDFSSYNEQFF. Based on the CDR3 plus reference TRBV28 and TRBJ2-1, the full variable domain is DVKVTQSSRYLVKRTGEKVFLECVQDMDHENMFWYRQDPGLGLRLIYFSYDVKMKEKGDIPEGYSVSREKKERFSLILESASTNQTSMYLCASRSDFSSYNEQFFGPGTRLTVL.

The chain has TRBV19 and TRBJ2-7; D unclear. Germline-derived CDR1 and CDR2 are LNHDA and SQIVND (reference sequence). The CDR3 runs to 14 residues. V lost 5 bases and J lost 0, with 11 bases in between. CDR3 bases: TGTGCCAGTAGTCCTTTCTATGGCTCCTACGAGCAGTACTTC. Protein: CASSPFYGSYEQYF. Filled out from reference TRBV19 and TRBJ2-7, the complete variable domain reads DGGITQSPKYLFRKEGQNVTLSCEQNLNHDAMYWYRQDPGQGLRLIYYSQIVNDFQKGDIAEGYSVSREKKESFPLTVTSAQKNPTAFYLCASSPFYGSYEQYFGPGTRLTVT.

This clone was seen more than once but under ten times. J is TRBJ2-6 and V is TRBV5-4; D is undetermined. V was shortened by 3 bases and J by 0 bases, with 13 bases between the two germline ends. The CDR3 totals 17 residues. The germline CDR1 and CDR2 sequences are SGHNT and YYREEE (reference sequence). CDR3: CASSYRVLSSGANVLTF. CDR3 DNA: TGTGCCAGCAGCTACCGGGTCCTTTCCTCTGGGGCCAACGTCCTGACTTTC.